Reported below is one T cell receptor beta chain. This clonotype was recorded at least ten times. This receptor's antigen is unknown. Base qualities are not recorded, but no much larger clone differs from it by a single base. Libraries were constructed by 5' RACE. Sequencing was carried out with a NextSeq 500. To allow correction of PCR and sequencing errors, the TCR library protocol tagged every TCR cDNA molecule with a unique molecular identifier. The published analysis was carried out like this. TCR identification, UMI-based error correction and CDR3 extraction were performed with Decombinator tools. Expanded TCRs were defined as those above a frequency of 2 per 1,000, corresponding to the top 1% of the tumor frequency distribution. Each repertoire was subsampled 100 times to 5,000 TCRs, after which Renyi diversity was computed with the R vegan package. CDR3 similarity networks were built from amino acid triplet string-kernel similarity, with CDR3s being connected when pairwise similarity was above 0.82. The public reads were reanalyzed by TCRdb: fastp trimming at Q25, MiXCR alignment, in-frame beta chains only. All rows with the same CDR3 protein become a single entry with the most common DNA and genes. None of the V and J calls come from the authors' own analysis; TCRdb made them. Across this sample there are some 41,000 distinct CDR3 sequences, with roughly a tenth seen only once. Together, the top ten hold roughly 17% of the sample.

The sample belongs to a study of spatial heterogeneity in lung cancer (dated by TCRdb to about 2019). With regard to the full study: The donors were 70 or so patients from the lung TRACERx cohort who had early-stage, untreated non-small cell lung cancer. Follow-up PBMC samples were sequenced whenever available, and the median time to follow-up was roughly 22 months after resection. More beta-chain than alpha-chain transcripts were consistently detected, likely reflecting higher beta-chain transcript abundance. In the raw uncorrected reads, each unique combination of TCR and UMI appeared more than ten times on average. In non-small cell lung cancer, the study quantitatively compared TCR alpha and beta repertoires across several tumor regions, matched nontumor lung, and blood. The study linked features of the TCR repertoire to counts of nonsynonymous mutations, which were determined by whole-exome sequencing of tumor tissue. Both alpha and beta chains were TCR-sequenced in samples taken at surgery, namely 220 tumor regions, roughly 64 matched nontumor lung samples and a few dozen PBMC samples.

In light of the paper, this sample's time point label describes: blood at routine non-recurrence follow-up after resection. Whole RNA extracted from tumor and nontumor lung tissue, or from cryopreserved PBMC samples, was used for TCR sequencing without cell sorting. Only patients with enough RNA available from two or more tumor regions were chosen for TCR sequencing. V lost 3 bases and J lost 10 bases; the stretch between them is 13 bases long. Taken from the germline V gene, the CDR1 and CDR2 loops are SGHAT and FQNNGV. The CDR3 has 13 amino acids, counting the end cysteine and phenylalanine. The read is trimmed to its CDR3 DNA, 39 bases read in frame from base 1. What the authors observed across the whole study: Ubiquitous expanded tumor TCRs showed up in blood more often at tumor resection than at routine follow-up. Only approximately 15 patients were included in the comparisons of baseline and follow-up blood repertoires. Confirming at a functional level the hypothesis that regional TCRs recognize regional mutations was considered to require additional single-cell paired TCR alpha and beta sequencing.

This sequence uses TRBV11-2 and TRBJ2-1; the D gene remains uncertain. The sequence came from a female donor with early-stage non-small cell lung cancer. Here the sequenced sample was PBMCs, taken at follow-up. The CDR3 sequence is CASSFLGIYEQFF. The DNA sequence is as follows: TGTGCCAGCAGCTTTCTGGGGATTTACGAGCAGTTCTTC.